The 7 T cell receptor beta chains given below trace back to one sample, sequenced in a study of T cell responses to AZD1222 COVID-19 vaccine. TCRdb's table, derived via immunoSEQ multiplex PCR, lists solely in-frame clones and lacks some. Here the sample spans tens of thousands of clones, roughly 92% being singletons. Sequencing used peripheral blood, obtained 28 days after the second AZD1222 dose. The source of these receptors is an adult who received the AZD1222 COVID-19 vaccine.

This clone came up a few times. The gene calls are TRBV6-5 and TRBJ1-6; TRBD1 matches at 7 bases. This CDR3 has 14 residues. With V trimmed by 6 bases and J by 10 bases, 9 bases remained unmatched. The germline V gene has CDR1 MNHEY and CDR2 SVGAGI. CDR3 sequence reads: CASRAGQLDSPLHF. The CDR3, as DNA: TGTGCCAGCAGGGCGGGACAGCTGGACTCACCCCTCCACTTT.

J is TRBJ1-3 and V is TRBV7-9; tentatively, D is TRBD1 (5 bases). With 5 bases removed from V and 0 bases from J, the gap between germline ends came to 8 bases. In germline, CDR1 is SEHNR, CDR2 FQNEAQ (reference sequence). This CDR3 spans 14 amino acids. The CDR3 coding sequence is TGTGCCAGCAGCCGCGACAGCTCTGGAAACACCATATATTTT. Translating it yields CASSRDSSGNTIYF.

The chain couples TRBV6-2 or TRBV6-3 to TRBJ1-1; 9 bases fit TRBD1. The V gene's germline CDR1 is MNHEY and CDR2 SVGEGT. With 2 bases clipped from V and 4 bases from J, the junction kept 5 bases outside the gene matches. The CDR3 is 15 residues long. CDR3 sequence reads: CASSYGGTGRTEAFF. CDR3 sequence (DNA): TGTGCCAGCAGTTACGGGGGGACAGGGCGCACTGAAGCTTTCTTT.

The genes are TRBV15 and TRBJ1-2; 8 nucleotides match TRBD1. From germline, CDR1 is LNHNV and CDR2 YYDKDF (reference sequence). The trim removed 4 bases at V and 0 bases at J, leaving 4 bases unmatched. This CDR3 has 15 amino acids. DNA of the CDR3: TGTGCCACCAGCAAAGACAGGGGAGCTAACTATGGCTACACCTTC. Its translation: CATSKDRGANYGYTF.

The chain couples TRBV28 to TRBJ2-7, with 9 bases that match TRBD1. Germline V gene data show CDR1 as MDHEN and CDR2 as SYDVKM. This CDR3 has 15 residues. Trimming took 5 bases from V and 4 from J; bases not matched to a gene: 9. The CDR3 sequence: CASSTTPGQGYEQYF. In DNA form, the CDR3 reads TGTGCCAGCAGTACCACCCCGGGACAGGGTTACGAGCAGTACTTC.

This clone was seen a single time. The chain is built from TRBV29-1 and TRBJ1-6; D remains ambiguous. The ends were cut back, 5 bases at V and 6 bases at J, with 8 bases in the middle. The CDR3 totals 12 residues. From germline, CDR1 is SQVTM and CDR2 ANQGSEA. CDR3 residues: CSVRGINSPLHF. The CDR3 region has the DNA TGCAGCGTTCGCGGAATTAATTCACCCCTCCACTTT.

This chain links TRBV9 with TRBJ2-3, with 9 bases that match TRBD1. Germline trimming cut 3 bases from V and 2 bases from J; bases unmatched to any gene: 10. Germline assignment: CDR1 SGDLS and CDR2 YYNGEE. The CDR3 contains 17 residues. CDR3 sequence (DNA): TGTGCCAGCAGCGCATACCCCGGGACAGGGTACACAGATACGCAGTATTTT. It specifies CASSAYPGTGYTDTQYF.